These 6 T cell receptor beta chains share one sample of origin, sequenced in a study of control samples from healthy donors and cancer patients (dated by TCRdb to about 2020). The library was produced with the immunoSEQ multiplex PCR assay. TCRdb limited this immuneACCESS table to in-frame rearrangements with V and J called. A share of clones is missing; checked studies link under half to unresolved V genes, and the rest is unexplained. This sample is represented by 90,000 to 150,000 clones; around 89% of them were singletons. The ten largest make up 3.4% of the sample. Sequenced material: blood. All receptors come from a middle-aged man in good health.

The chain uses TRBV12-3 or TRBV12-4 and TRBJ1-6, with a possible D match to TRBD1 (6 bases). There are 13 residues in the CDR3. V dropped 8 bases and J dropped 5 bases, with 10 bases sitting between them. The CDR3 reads CASGTSDNSPLHF. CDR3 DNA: TGTGCCAGCGGGACATCAGATAATTCACCCCTCCACTTT.

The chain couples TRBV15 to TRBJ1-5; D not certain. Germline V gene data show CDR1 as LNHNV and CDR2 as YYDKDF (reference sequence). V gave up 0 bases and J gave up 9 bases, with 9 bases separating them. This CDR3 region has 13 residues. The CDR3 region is CATSRESGTPQHF. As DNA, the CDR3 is TGTGCCACCAGCAGAGAATCTGGTACGCCCCAGCATTTT.

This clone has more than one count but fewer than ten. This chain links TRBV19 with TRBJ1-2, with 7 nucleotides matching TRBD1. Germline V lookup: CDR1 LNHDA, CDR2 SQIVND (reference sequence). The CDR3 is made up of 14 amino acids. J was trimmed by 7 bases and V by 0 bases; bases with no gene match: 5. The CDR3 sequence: CASSIEGTEPGYTF. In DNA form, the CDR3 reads TGTGCCAGTAGTATAGAAGGGACAGAGCCTGGCTACACCTTC.

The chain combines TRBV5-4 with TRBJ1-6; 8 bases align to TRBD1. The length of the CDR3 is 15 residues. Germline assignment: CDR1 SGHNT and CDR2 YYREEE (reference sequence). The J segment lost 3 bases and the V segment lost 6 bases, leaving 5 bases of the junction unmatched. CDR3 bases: TGTGCCAGCAAATCAACAGGGGGCTATAATTCACCCCTCCACTTT. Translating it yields CASKSTGGYNSPLHF.

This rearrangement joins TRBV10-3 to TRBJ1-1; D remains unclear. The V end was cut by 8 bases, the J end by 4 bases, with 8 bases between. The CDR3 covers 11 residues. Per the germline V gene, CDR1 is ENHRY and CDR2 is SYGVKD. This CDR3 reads CAISGPTEAFF. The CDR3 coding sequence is TGTGCCATCTCAGGCCCCACTGAAGCTTTCTTT.

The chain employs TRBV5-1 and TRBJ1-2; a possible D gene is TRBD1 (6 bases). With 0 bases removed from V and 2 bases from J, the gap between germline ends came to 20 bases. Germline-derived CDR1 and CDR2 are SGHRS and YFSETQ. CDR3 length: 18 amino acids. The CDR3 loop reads CASSLGSRVGGQNYGYTF. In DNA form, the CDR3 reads TGCGCCAGCAGCTTGGGAAGCAGGGTAGGGGGTCAAAACTATGGCTACACCTTC.